The T cell receptor beta chain under discussion was sequenced for a study of T cell responses to AZD1222 COVID-19 vaccine. The assay was immunoSEQ multiplex PCR, and TCRdb's table has in-frame clones only and misses some. This table has roughly 130,000 clones, around 85% appearing once. A remark on this clone: The antigen is not known.

Germline CDR1 reads SEHNR; CDR2 reads FQNEAQ (reference sequence). With 5 bases removed from V and 6 bases from J, the gap between germline ends came to 4 bases. The CDR3 extends over 10 amino acids. Overall study findings and caveats: Clonal diversity may have been underestimated in mostly white British donors. Spike-wide coverage was observed for vaccine-associated CD4 TCRs, with dominant responses at 160-218 and 743-854. Nearly half of the spike-specific TCRs reportedly recognize variant regions that carry no mutations. Spike-specific TCR breadth and depth went up after people got two AZD1222 doses.

J is TRBJ1-2 and V is TRBV7-9, with D uncertain. Source: peripheral blood, taken on day 0 of AZD1222 vaccination. The sequence derives from an adult in good health. CDR3 bases: TGTGCCAGCAGCCCTAATGGCTACACCTTC. Translating gives CASSPNGYTF.